This TCR beta chain was documented in a study of regulatory T cells in long-lasting Graves disease. CDR1 and CDR2 (germline): SGHRS, YFSETQ. The V and J ends lost 0 bases and 1 base respectively, with 14 bases between them. The CDR3 covers 17 residues. Arm-PCR with iRepertoire HTBI primers amplified the CDR3 regions for these TCR beta libraries. Using its own MiXCR run on the multiplex PCR reads, TCRdb lists one record per CDR3 protein. The sample carries about 540,000 distinct CDR3 sequences, approximately 12% recorded once. The sample's time point: newly diagnosed GD, antithyroid drugs for less than 3 months. PBMC RNA served as the TCR library source. These data also formed part of another study, on T cells in Graves' hyperthyroidism and ophthalmopathy. That study adds: Blood also held most thyroid clonotypes expanded beyond 0.001.

The rearrangement links TRBV5-1 to TRBJ2-1; D is unresolved. Sequenced material: peripheral blood mononuclear cells (PBMCs), taken at new diagnosis, from a patient treated with antithyroid drugs. The receptor was derived from a man aged 30 to 39 with Graves disease. For the CDR3, the DNA is TGCGCCAGCAGCTTGGGGTACATGGTTCCGTCCTACAATGAGCAGTTCTTC. It encodes CASSLGYMVPSYNEQFF.